This T cell receptor beta chain was documented in a study of T-cell reconstitution after alpha-beta-depleted transplantation in children. This sample's TCRbeta library carried unique molecular identifier barcodes. TCRdb re-analysed the PCR reads in MiXCR, keeping a single row per CDR3 protein. The profile shows about 610,000 distinct CDR3 sequences, 8% to 11% of them singletons. With V trimmed by 3 bases and J by 7 bases, 8 bases remained unmatched. The CDR3 is 15 residues long. Germline V gives CDR1 LGHDT, CDR2 YNNKEL (reference sequence). The source of this sequence is a human donor who donated a stem cell graft to a child with acute myeloid leukemia. The sample consisted of PBMCs from the stem cell graft donor, taken from the stem cell graft. The V call is TRBV3-1, the J call TRBJ1-5; 8 bases match TRBD1. CDR3 loop: CASSQRTGSGQPQHF. In nucleotides, the CDR3 is TGTGCCAGCAGCCAGCGGACAGGGTCAGGACAGCCCCAGCATTTT. Looking up the rest from reference TRBV3-1 and TRBJ1-5 gives the full variable domain: DTAVSQTPKYLVTQMGNDKSIKCEQNLGHDTMYWYKQDSKKFLKIMFSYNNKELIINETVPNRFSPKSPDKAHLNLHINSLELGDSAVYFCASSQRTGSGQPQHFGDGTRLSIL.